Following are 19 T cell receptor beta chains from one sample sequenced in a study of early T cells in non-severe SARS-CoV-2 infection (dated by TCRdb to about 2021). Receptor amplification or capture employed 5' RACE. Instrument used: NextSeq 500. TCRdb passed the public sequencing reads through fastp at Q25 and MiXCR, retaining productive beta sequences. Rows with one shared CDR3 protein collapse into an entry with the most common genes and DNA. For this sample there are around 76,000 distinct CDR3 sequences; 9.5% to 15% appear just once. The top ten hold around 4% of the sample. Sequences were obtained from whole blood. Receptors were obtained from an adult who was a healthcare worker with PCR-confirmed SARS-CoV-2 infection or an uninfected control (not recorded which).

This clonotype was seen a handful of times. V is TRBV28 and J is TRBJ2-7, with D possibly TRBD1 on 5 matching bases. Deletions cut 7 bases from V and 7 bases from J, with 20 bases between. The CDR3 has 14 amino acids. The germline gives CDR1 MDHEN, CDR2 SYDVKM. The CDR3 DNA follows: TGTGCCAGCATCGACCAGGGCCAGTTTCGGGAGCAGTACTTC. Its translation: CASIDQGQFREQYF.

This clonotype was counted ten times or more. V and J are TRBV5-4 and TRBJ2-1; D perhaps matches TRBD2 (6 bases). The germline V gene encodes CDR1 SGHNT and CDR2 YYREEE (reference sequence). CDR3 length: 15 residues. V lost 5 bases, J lost 0 bases, and 12 bases lay in between. CDR3 residues: CASSETGDSYNEQFF. The CDR3 region has the DNA TGTGCCAGCAGTGAGACGGGGGACTCCTACAATGAGCAGTTCTTC. Supplemented by reference TRBV5-4 and TRBJ2-1, the full variable domain reads ETGVTQSPTHLIKTRGQQVTLRCSSQSGHNTVSWYQQALGQGPQFIFQYYREEENGRGNFPPRFSGLQFPNYSSELNVNALELDDSALYLCASSETGDSYNEQFFGPGTRLTVL.

This clonotype came up a few times. V and J are TRBV27 and TRBJ1-1; TRBD1 aligns across 9 bases. The CDR3 runs 15 residues. Per germline, CDR1 MNHEY and CDR2 SMNVEV (reference sequence). With 9 bases clipped from V and 4 bases from J, the junction kept 12 bases outside the gene matches. CDR3 coding DNA: TGTGCCAGGTCTCGGGACAGGGTGAAAGGCACTGAAGCTTTCTTT. This codes for CARSRDRVKGTEAFF.

This clonotype was seen at least ten times. J is TRBJ2-3 and V is TRBV7-2, with D uncertain. The CDR3 has 13 amino acids. V gave up 6 bases and J gave up 1 base, with 8 bases separating them. Germline CDR1 reads SGHTA; CDR2 reads FQGNSA. The CDR3 loop is CASSLERTDTQYF. The CDR3 nucleotides read TGTGCCAGCAGTTTGGAGCGCACAGATACGCAGTATTTT.

This clonotype came up a few times. This chain joins TRBV20-1 and TRBJ1-1; D might be TRBD1 (6 bases). Germline CDR1 and CDR2: DFQATT and SNEGSKA (reference sequence). Trimming shortened V by 4 bases and J by 5 bases, and 17 bases separated the two germline ends. The CDR3 is made up of 14 amino acids. The CDR3 loop is CSATPTGPGTEAFF. The CDR3 nucleotides are TGCAGTGCTACCCCCACAGGGCCGGGTACTGAAGCTTTCTTT.

This clonotype was seen repeatedly, ten times or more. This rearrangement joins TRBV28 to TRBJ2-5, with D perhaps TRBD1 (5 bases). V lost 4 bases, J lost 7 bases, and 13 bases lay in between. The CDR3 spans 13 residues. Germline CDR1 is MDHEN and CDR2 is SYDVKM. The DNA for the CDR3 is TGTGCCAGCAGTTCAGACAGCCCCGGGACCCAGTACTTC. This encodes CASSSDSPGTQYF.

This clonotype was recorded many times. The V call is TRBV4-1, the J call TRBJ2-7, with 8 bases lining up with TRBD2. The CDR3 has 16 amino acids. From germline, CDR1 is MGHRA and CDR2 YSYEKL. V shed 0 bases and J 0 bases; nucleotides not matched to a gene: 4. CDR3 bases: TGCGCCAGCAGCCAAGAGTGGAGCGGGAGCTCCTACGAGCAGTACTTC. Protein: CASSQEWSGSSYEQYF.

On this clonotype: This may stem from a read error, because a much larger clone lies one nucleotide away. The rearrangement joins TRBV6-1 to TRBJ1-2, with 8 bases lining up with TRBD1. The CDR3 is 14 residues long. Germline V gives CDR1 MNHNS, CDR2 SASEGT. The CDR3: CASSEAGGRYAYTF. CDR3 sequence (DNA): TGTGCCAGCAGTGAGGCAGGGGGCCGGTATGCCTACACCTTC.

Ten or more counts support this clonotype. The V gene is TRBV23-1, the J gene TRBJ1-6; TRBD1 might be the D (5 bases). TRBV23-1 is identified as an open reading frame with a role that is uncertain. The CDR3 covers 14 residues. Trimming cost V 11 bases and J 6 bases, with 17 bases left between them. CDR3 nucleotide sequence: TGCGCCCCCGGGACGCAGGGATTTAATTCACCCCTCCACTTT. Encoded protein: CAPGTQGFNSPLHF.

The chain employs TRBV20-1 and TRBJ1-1; D is uncertain. The CDR3 consists of 16 residues. Germline V gene sequence: CDR1 DFQATT, CDR2 SNEGSKA (reference sequence). The ends were cut back, 1 base at V and 3 bases at J, with 18 bases in the middle. The CDR3: CSARGRTAERDTEAFF. The CDR3 DNA is TGCAGTGCTAGAGGTCGGACGGCCGAAAGGGACACTGAAGCTTTCTTT.

This clonotype was picked up a small number of times. This chain uses TRBV12-3 or TRBV12-4 with TRBJ1-2; 10 bases align to TRBD1. V shed 7 bases, J shed 2 bases, and the junction held 4 bases outside the gene matches. There are 14 residues in the CDR3. The CDR3, as DNA: TGTGCCAGCAATCGGGACAGGGGAAACTATGGCTACACCTTC. It translates to CASNRDRGNYGYTF.

This clonotype was detected only a few times. This chain joins TRBV28 and TRBJ2-1; 14 positions agree with TRBD2. The V gene's germline CDR1 is MDHEN and CDR2 SYDVKM. V shed 7 bases, J shed 6 bases, and the junction held 5 bases outside the gene matches. The CDR3 is made up of 15 amino acids. The CDR3 region is CASIRLAGGLNEQFF. The CDR3, as DNA: TGTGCCAGCATTCGACTAGCGGGAGGGCTCAATGAGCAGTTCTTC.

V usage is TRBV27 and J usage is TRBJ2-1; the match to TRBD2 covers 12 bases. The CDR3 extends over 17 amino acids. J lost 1 base, V lost 3 bases, and 4 bases had no gene match. Germline V CDR1 and CDR2: MNHEY, SMNVEV (reference sequence). The CDR3 nucleotides are TGTGCCAGCAGTTTTCGGCTAGCGGGAGGGTCCTACAATGAGCAGTTCTTC. Translation: CASSFRLAGGSYNEQFF.

The V and J genes are TRBV20-1 and TRBJ1-1; 9 bases map to TRBD1. This CDR3 is built from 16 residues. Germline lookup yields CDR1 DFQATT and CDR2 SNEGSKA (reference sequence). J lost 8 bases, V lost 0 bases, and 13 bases had no gene match. CDR3 protein: CSARDIWMGQGKEAFF. The CDR3 DNA follows: TGCAGTGCTAGAGATATTTGGATGGGACAGGGCAAAGAAGCTTTCTTT.

The chain uses TRBV7-9 and TRBJ2-1; 13 bases map to TRBD2. The CDR3 covers 15 residues. Trimming removed 5 bases from V and 9 bases from J; junction bases left unmatched: 7. Germline CDR1 SEHNR, CDR2 FQNEAQ (reference sequence). CDR3 sequence reads: CASSQPGLAGPEQFF. The CDR3 DNA is TGTGCCAGCAGCCAACCGGGACTAGCGGGGCCTGAGCAGTTCTTC.

This clonotype was counted ten times or more. V and J are TRBV27 and TRBJ2-5; 7 bases map to TRBD1. Germline V gene data show CDR1 as MNHEY and CDR2 as SMNVEV (reference sequence). Trimming took 4 bases from V and 1 from J; bases not matched to a gene: 6. This CDR3 has 15 amino acids. Here the CDR3 reads CASSSDRFPQETQYF. The CDR3 region has the DNA TGTGCCAGCAGTTCGGACAGGTTCCCCCAAGAGACCCAGTACTTC.

The chain uses TRBV7-9 and TRBJ2-1, with 7 bases aligning to TRBD2. Germline V gene lookup returns CDR1 SEHNR and CDR2 FQNEAQ (reference sequence). V shed 1 base, J shed 6 bases, and the junction held 6 bases outside the gene matches. This CDR3 has 15 amino acids. The CDR3 spells CASSLGWRESNEQFF. CDR3 DNA: TGTGCCAGCAGCTTAGGGTGGCGGGAGTCCAATGAGCAGTTCTTC.

This clonotype came up many times. V gene TRBV5-8 combines with J gene TRBJ2-2; 7 nucleotides match TRBD1. CDR3 length: 15 residues. The trim removed 4 bases at V and 0 bases at J, leaving 3 bases unmatched. Germline V gene data show CDR1 as SGHTS and CDR2 as YDEGEE. The CDR3 here is CASSRGQANTGELFF. The CDR3 nucleotides are TGTGCCAGCAGCCGCGGACAGGCGAACACCGGGGAGCTGTTTTTT.

As regards this clonotype: The junction shows a germline mismatch at one end, possibly a read error. This chain links TRBV28 with TRBJ2-2; 12 bases map to TRBD2. Germline assignment: CDR1 MDHEN and CDR2 SYDVKM. This CDR3 contains 17 residues. The CDR3 loop reads CASSQPGLAGHTGELLF. The CDR3 DNA reads as TGTGCCAGCAGCCAACCGGGACTAGCGGGCCACACCGGGGAGCTGCTTTTT.